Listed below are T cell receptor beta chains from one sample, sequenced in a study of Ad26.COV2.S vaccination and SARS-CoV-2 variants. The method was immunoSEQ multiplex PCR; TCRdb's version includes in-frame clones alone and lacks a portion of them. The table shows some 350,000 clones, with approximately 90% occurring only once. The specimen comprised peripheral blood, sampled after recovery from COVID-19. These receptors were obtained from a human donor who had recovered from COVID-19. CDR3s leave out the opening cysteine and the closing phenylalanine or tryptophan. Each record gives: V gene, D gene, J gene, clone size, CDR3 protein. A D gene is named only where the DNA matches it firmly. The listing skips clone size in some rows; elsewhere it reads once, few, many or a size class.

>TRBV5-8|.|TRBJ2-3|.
ASSLEWGTDTQY
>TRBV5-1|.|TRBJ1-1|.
ASSWGTDTEAF
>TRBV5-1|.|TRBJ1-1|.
ASSQNGGTEAF
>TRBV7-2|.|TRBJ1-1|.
ASSSTWGMNTEAF
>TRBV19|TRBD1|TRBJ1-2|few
ASSIGTGHYGYT
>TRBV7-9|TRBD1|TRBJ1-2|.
ASVSGTGDYGYT
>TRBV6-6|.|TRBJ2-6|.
ASSPRGLRGPGANVLT
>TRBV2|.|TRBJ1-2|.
ASSEIPNYGYT
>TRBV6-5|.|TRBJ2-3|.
ASSYSSTDTQY
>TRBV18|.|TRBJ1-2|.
ASSPYDQQGYGYT
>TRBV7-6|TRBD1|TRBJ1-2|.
ASSLAGGQGDGYT
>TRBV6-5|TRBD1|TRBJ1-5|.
ASRDGQGPNQPQH
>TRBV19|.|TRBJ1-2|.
ASSITGRGTSIGYT
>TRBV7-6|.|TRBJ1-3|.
ASSLEGGIISGNTIY
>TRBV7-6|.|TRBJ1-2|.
ASSLAPTGNYGYT
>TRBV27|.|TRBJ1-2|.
ASSSDLYYGYT
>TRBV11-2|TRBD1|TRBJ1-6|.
ASSRTGGGSYNSPLH
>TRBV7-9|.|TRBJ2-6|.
ASSHTTGLSGANVLT
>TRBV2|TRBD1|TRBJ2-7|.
ASSDRDRTYEQY
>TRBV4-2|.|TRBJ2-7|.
ASSQDGRGPEQY
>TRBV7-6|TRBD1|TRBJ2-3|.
ASSMGQSGWSDTQY
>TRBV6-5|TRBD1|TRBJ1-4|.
ASSKDRVGEKLF
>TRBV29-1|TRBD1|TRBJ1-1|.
SAAGRTGGNTEAF
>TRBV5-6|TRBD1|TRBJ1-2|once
ASSATGGASYGYT
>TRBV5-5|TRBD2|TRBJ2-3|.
ASSLWGGASTDTQY
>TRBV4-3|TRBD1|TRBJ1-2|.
ASSQARQGIVGGYT
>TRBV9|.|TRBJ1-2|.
ASSPLGAGYT
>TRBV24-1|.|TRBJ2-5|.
ATSDLRGTQY
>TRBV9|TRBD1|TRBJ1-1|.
ASSVNPIRTGENTEAF
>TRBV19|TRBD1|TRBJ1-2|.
ASSRQGTYGYT
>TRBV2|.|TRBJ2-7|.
ASRLAPHEQY
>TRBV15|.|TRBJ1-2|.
ATSRDKKTGAFYGYT
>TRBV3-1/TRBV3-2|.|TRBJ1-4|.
ASSYLQGGEKLF
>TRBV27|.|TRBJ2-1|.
ASTRTGEQF